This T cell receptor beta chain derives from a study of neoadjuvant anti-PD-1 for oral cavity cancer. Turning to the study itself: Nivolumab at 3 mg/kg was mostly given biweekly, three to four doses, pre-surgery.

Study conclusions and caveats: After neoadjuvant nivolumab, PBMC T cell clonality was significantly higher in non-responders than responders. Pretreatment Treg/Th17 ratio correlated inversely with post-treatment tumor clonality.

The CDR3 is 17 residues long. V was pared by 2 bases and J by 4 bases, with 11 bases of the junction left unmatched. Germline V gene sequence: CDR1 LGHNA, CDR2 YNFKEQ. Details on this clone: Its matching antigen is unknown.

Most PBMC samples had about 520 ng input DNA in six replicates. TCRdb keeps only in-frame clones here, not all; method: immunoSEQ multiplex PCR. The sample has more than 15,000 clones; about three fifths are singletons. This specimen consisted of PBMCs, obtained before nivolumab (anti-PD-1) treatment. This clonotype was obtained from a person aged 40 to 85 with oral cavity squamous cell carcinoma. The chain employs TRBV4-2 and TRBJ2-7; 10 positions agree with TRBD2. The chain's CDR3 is CASSQIRGGAGGYEQYF. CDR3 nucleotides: TGTGCCAGCAGCCAAATTCGAGGAGGAGCGGGAGGGTACGAGCAGTACTTC.